This T cell receptor beta chain was identified during a study of blood T cell repertoires in COVID-19. Trimming shortened V by 2 bases and J by 4 bases, and 21 bases separated the two germline ends. Germline V CDR1 and CDR2: SEHNR, FQNEAQ (reference sequence). CDR3 size: 17 residues. The method was immunoSEQ multiplex PCR; TCRdb's version includes in-frame clones alone and lacks a portion of them. The repertoire has roughly 330,000 clones, roughly 87% of them found once; the top ten carry 5.5% to 7%. The TCR comes from a woman aged 30 to 39 who had recovered from COVID-19. The chain employs TRBV7-9 and TRBJ2-7; perhaps TRBD1 as D (7 bases). The specimen sequenced was PBMCs or T cells enriched from blood (not recorded which). CDR3 coding DNA: TGTGCCAGCAGCTTATCCCCGGCAGGGGGGATACAGTACGAGCAGTACTTC. Amino acids: CASSLSPAGGIQYEQYF.